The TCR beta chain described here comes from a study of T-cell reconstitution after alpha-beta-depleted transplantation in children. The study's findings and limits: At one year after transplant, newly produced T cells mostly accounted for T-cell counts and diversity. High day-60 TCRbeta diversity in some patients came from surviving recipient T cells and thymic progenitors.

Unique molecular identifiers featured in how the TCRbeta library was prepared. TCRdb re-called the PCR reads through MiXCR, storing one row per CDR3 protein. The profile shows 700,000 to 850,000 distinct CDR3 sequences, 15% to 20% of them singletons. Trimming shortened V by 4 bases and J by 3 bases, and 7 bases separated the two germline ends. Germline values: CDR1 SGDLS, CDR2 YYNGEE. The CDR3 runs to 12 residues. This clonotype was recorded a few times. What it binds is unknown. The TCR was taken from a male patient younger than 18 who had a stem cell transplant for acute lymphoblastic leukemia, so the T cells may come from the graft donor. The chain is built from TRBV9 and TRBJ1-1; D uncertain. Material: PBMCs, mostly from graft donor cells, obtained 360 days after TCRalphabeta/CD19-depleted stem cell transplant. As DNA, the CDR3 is TGTGCCAGCAGCCCGAGCGACACTGAAGCTTTCTTT. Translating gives CASSPSDTEAFF.